The present entry profiles one T cell receptor beta chain with its context. This clonotype was observed once. Its antigen remains undetermined. Per-nucleotide qualities are absent, and no much larger clonotype sits a single base away. Evidence from a single read is weak. CDR1 MNHNS and CDR2 SASEGT are derived from the germline V gene. The germline ends are 11 bases apart after V is trimmed by 5 bases and J by 4 bases. Spanning cysteine to phenylalanine, the CDR3 consists of 14 amino acids. Only CDR3 DNA is held: 42 bases, read in frame from base 1. The entry originates in a study of patients and donors after allogeneic stem cell transplantation (dated by TCRdb to the early 2020s). Libraries were made using RT-PCR. The run used a NextSeq 550. TCRdb reworked the public reads: Q25 trimming with fastp, MiXCR clone assembly, productive beta chains retained. Duplicate CDR3 protein sequences are folded into a single record with the most common DNA and genes. This sample has 800,000 to 1,000,000 distinct CDR3 sequences in its table, and roughly 18% of those were observed once. Roughly 6% of the sample goes to the ten largest clones.

The sequence is built from TRBV6-1 and TRBJ2-2; the D gene is not confidently resolved. The TCR originated in a human donor who was either an allogeneic HSCT recipient or a stem cell or donor lymphocyte infusion donor (not recorded which). It is not recorded whose cells these are; they may come from a transplant donor. Sequenced material: blood, either unsorted or a sorted T cell fraction (not recorded which). The DNA sequence follows: TGTGCCAGCAGTCAGAGCGCAGTCACCGGGGAGCTGTTTTTT. This codes for CASSQSAVTGELFF.